This T cell receptor beta chain is drawn from a study of pediatric ulcerative colitis. Measured with immunoSEQ multiplex PCR; TCRdb has only the in-frame clones, and not every one. The sample carries 55,000 to 70,000 clones, about 87% recorded once. CDR1 is GTSNPN, CDR2 SVGIG, per germline (reference sequence). V lost 3 bases to trimming and J lost 0 bases, with 14 bases between them. This CDR3 has 15 residues. Study results and limitations: Ulcerative colitis patients shared more blood-rectal clones than controls. A couple of rectal clonotypes were found only in ulcerative colitis patients, all of them.

A word on this clone: Its target is not known.

The source material was blood. This sequence originates from a boy under 18 who was a control in a study of pediatric ulcerative colitis. The chain employs TRBV30 and TRBJ1-2; a weak D match, TRBD1 (5 bases). CDR3: CAWSRGLIPNYGYTF. In nucleotides, the CDR3 is TGTGCCTGGAGCCGGGGCCTAATACCTAACTATGGCTACACCTTC.